This TCR beta chain was recovered during a study of OX40 agonist ivuxolimab in advanced cancers. Clones were read by immunoSEQ multiplex PCR, and TCRdb kept only the in-frame ones, dropping some. The table shows tens of thousands of clones, with around 93% occurring only once. The sample consisted of CD4+ or CD8+ T cells sorted from blood, taken in a trial of the OX40 agonist ivuxolimab. The clonotype was recovered from an adult with an advanced solid tumor such as melanoma, head and neck, liver or kidney cancer.

CDR3 sequence: CASSLRGQGMNIQYF. In nucleotides, the CDR3 is TGTGCCAGCAGTTTGCGAGGACAGGGGATGAACATTCAGTACTTC. V is TRBV28 and J is TRBJ2-4, with 9 bases fitting TRBD1. V gave up 3 bases and J gave up 7 bases; unmatched junction bases: 7. The CDR3 length is 15 residues. Germline V CDR1 and CDR2: MDHEN, SYDVKM. The full variable domain, rest sourced from reference TRBV28 and TRBJ2-4, is DVKVTQSSRYLVKRTGEKVFLECVQDMDHENMFWYRQDPGLGLRLIYFSYDVKMKEKGDIPEGYSVSREKKERFSLILESASTNQTSMYLCASSLRGQGMNIQYFGAGTRLSVL.